This passage covers 10 T cell receptor beta chains from one sample sequenced in a study of regulatory T cells in long-lasting Graves disease (dated by TCRdb to 2020 to 2023). The time point label on this specimen signifies: newly diagnosed GD, antithyroid drugs for less than 3 months. RNA was extracted from PBMCs in TRIzol for both TCR sequencing and RNA sequencing. Library prep was done by multiplex PCR. Instrument used: Illumina HiSeq 4000. CDR3 regions were amplified by Arm-PCR with iRepertoire HTBI primers to construct TCR beta libraries. The public reads were run again by TCRdb, first through fastp at Q25 and then through MiXCR, and only productive beta chains were kept. Under each unique CDR3 protein, matching rows form one entry showing the most common genes and DNA. The sample table lists about 200,000 distinct CDR3 sequences, approximately 20% of them with a count of one. Less than 25% of the sample rests with the top ten.

This material consisted of peripheral blood mononuclear cells (PBMCs), taken at new diagnosis, from a patient treated with antithyroid drugs. The receptors here all came from a female donor with Graves disease.

This clonotype was counted a few times. V and J are TRBV19 and TRBJ2-6; D might be TRBD1 (6 bases). The CDR3 extends over 15 amino acids. Germline V gene lookup returns CDR1 LNHDA and CDR2 SQIVND (reference sequence). V dropped 2 bases and J dropped 3 bases, with 8 bases sitting between them. Here the CDR3 reads CASSITGIGANVLTF. As DNA, the CDR3 is TGTGCCAGTAGTATAACAGGGATTGGGGCCAACGTCCTGACTTTC.

In its sample, this clonotype was seen many times. The chain links TRBV20-1 to TRBJ1-5; D not resolved. This CDR3 spans 13 amino acids. Germline V gene data show CDR1 as DFQATT and CDR2 as SNEGSKA (reference sequence). V gave up 0 bases and J gave up 5 bases, with 8 bases separating them. The CDR3 bases are TGCAGTGCTAGAGATAGCGAGTATCAGCCCCAGCATTTT. It specifies CSARDSEYQPQHF.

This clonotype was seen ten or more times. This sequence joins TRBV9 and TRBJ1-4, with 9 bases identical to TRBD1. The CDR3 runs to 15 residues. The ends lost 4 bases at V and 5 bases at J; junction bases unmatched: 6. Germline loops: CDR1 SGDLS, CDR2 YYNGEE. CDR3: CASSRQGQGNEKLFF. The CDR3 DNA is TGTGCCAGCAGCCGACAGGGACAGGGAAATGAAAAACTGTTTTTT.

There are a few counts of this clonotype. Being one base from a much bigger clone, this may be a read error. The chain has TRBV13 and TRBJ2-3; 9 nucleotides agree with TRBD2. With the DNA end fitting TRBJ2-5 better, the J assignment may be wrong. Looked up from germline, CDR1 is PRHDT and CDR2 is FYEKMQ (reference sequence). The CDR3 totals 18 residues. CDR3 in DNA: TGTGCCAGCGGCTTAGGCCGGGGAAGCGGGAGGCCCCGAGAGACCCAGTACTTC. As protein: CASGLGRGSGRPRETQYF.

This clonotype occurred many times. The genes are TRBV7-2 and TRBJ2-3, with D possibly TRBD2 on 6 matching bases. The germline V and J ends were trimmed by 5 bases and 6 bases, with 15 bases remaining between them. Germline V gene lookup returns CDR1 SGHTA and CDR2 FQGNSA. The CDR3 has 14 residues. DNA for the CDR3: TGTGCCAGCAGCCCTACGGGGGTTGCGGATACGCAGTATTTT. This codes for CASSPTGVADTQYF.

This clonotype was seen repeatedly, ten times or more. The chain joins TRBV6-2 or TRBV6-3 to TRBJ2-1; 10 nucleotides align to TRBD2. The germline gives CDR1 MNHEY, CDR2 SVGEGT. The V gene end was trimmed by 6 bases and the J gene end by 9 bases; junction bases not matched to a gene: 8. CDR3 size: 14 residues. CDR3 sequence (DNA): TGTGCCAGCAGATTTCTTACTAGCGGGATTGAGCAGTTCTTC. It specifies CASRFLTSGIEQFF.

DNA of the CDR3: TGTGCCAGCAGTTTTGAGACAGGGGGCGCGGGGGAGACCCAGTACTTC. This sequence encodes CASSFETGGAGETQYF. This sequence joins TRBV28 and TRBJ2-5, with 10 positions matching TRBD1. Germline loops: CDR1 MDHEN, CDR2 SYDVKM. With 3 bases clipped from V and 5 bases from J, the junction kept 9 bases outside the gene matches. The CDR3 loop spans 16 amino acids.

This clonotype appeared many times. The gene calls are TRBV6-2 or TRBV6-3 and TRBJ2-1; 10 bases are shared with TRBD2. Per the germline V gene, CDR1 is MNHEY and CDR2 is SVGEGT. The CDR3 contains 15 residues. J lost 4 bases, V lost 2 bases, and 2 bases had no gene match. The CDR3 sequence: CASSYLTSGYNEQFF. CDR3 nucleotide sequence: TGTGCCAGCAGTTACCTGACTAGCGGGTACAATGAGCAGTTCTTC.

This clonotype has just a few counts. CDR3 bases: TGCGCCAGCAGCTTGGCCGGACTAGAGGTAGATACGCAGTATTTT. Translating it yields CASSLAGLEVDTQYF. The chain uses TRBV5-1 and TRBJ2-3, with TRBD2 matching over 7 bases. V dropped 0 bases and J dropped 5; count of bases not matched to a gene: 6. The germline V gene encodes CDR1 SGHRS and CDR2 YFSETQ. The CDR3 consists of 15 residues.

The chain links TRBV12-3 or TRBV12-4 to TRBJ2-1; 8 bases match TRBD1. The CDR3 runs to 13 residues. V was clipped by 7 bases and J by 8 bases; unmatched bases: 7. This CDR3 reads CASNGQGVDEQFF. CDR3 DNA: TGTGCCAGCAACGGACAGGGAGTCGATGAGCAGTTCTTC.